The 25 T cell receptor beta chains below come from one sample, sequenced in a study of shared clonotypes between healthy human individuals. Clones were sequenced by immunoSEQ multiplex PCR, and TCRdb holds only the in-frame ones, with some missing. This table holds about 2.3 million clones, about nine tenths found once. Sequencing was carried out using naive CD4+ T cells from PBMCs. Subset given: CD45RA+ positively selected. Every receptor here comes from a man younger than 35 in good health. Some clones in this sample may be carry-over from other donors' samples.

The chain is built from TRBV5-5 and TRBJ2-1; D may be TRBD1 (5 bases). Germline V lookup: CDR1 SGHKS, CDR2 YYEKEE (reference sequence). The CDR3 is made up of 16 amino acids. The germline V and J ends were trimmed by 0 bases and 6 bases, with 16 bases remaining between them. CDR3 sequence reads: CASSLEARAPGNEQFF. The CDR3, as DNA: TGTGCCAGCAGCTTGGAGGCCAGGGCCCCCGGCAATGAGCAGTTCTTC.

This rearrangement joins TRBV30 to TRBJ1-5; D remains ambiguous. Germline V gene data show CDR1 as GTSNPN and CDR2 as SVGIG (reference sequence). There are 13 residues in the CDR3. Deletions cut 2 bases from V and 3 bases from J, with 8 bases between. CDR3 sequence reads: CAWSSNFNQPQHF. In DNA form, the CDR3 reads TGTGCCTGGAGTTCGAATTTCAATCAGCCCCAGCATTTT.

The chain couples TRBV28 to TRBJ2-1; a weak D match, TRBD1 (6 bases). CDR3 length: 13 residues. Trimming removed 5 bases at V and 4 bases at J, with 9 bases between. The germline CDR1 and CDR2 sequences are MDHEN and SYDVKM. CDR3 sequence (DNA): TGTGCCAGCAGTCGAGGGGGTTACAATGAGCAGTTCTTC. The encoded protein is CASSRGGYNEQFF.

This clone turned up a few times. The chain recombines TRBV6-1 with TRBJ1-3; the D gene is possibly TRBD1 (6 bases). Germline V gives CDR1 MNHNS, CDR2 SASEGT. CDR3 length equals 16 residues. V dropped 4 bases and J dropped 0 bases, with 13 bases sitting between them. CDR3 bases: TGTGCCAGCAGTGTCCACAGGGACTCCTCTGGAAACACCATATATTTT. This translates into CASSVHRDSSGNTIYF.

The gene calls are TRBV5-1 and TRBJ1-1, with no clear D. The germline V gene encodes CDR1 SGHRS and CDR2 YFSETQ. V was trimmed by 3 bases and J by 2 bases, leaving 8 bases between them. The CDR3 runs 13 residues. The CDR3 here is CASSSNINTEAFF. DNA of the CDR3: TGCGCCAGCAGCTCCAACATAAACACTGAAGCTTTCTTT.

This rearrangement joins TRBV6-1 to TRBJ2-7, with 11 bases identical to TRBD1. Germline CDR1 reads MNHNS; CDR2 reads SASEGT. CDR3 size: 14 residues. J was trimmed by 6 bases and V by 6 bases; bases with no gene match: 7. The CDR3 loop reads CASSKDRGLSEQYF. The DNA for the CDR3 is TGTGCCAGCAGCAAGGACAGGGGGCTCTCCGAGCAGTACTTC.

The chain combines TRBV28 with TRBJ2-7, with 10 bases lining up with TRBD2. Germline V gene data show CDR1 as MDHEN and CDR2 as SYDVKM. The CDR3 covers 16 residues. The V gene end was trimmed by 5 bases and the J gene end by 3 bases; junction bases not matched to a gene: 10. CDR3 in DNA: TGTGCCAGCAGTCAAAACCGACTAGCGGGTTTCTACGAGCAGTACTTC. It encodes CASSQNRLAGFYEQYF.

The CDR3 region is CASSVGTQQFF. Written as DNA, the CDR3 is TGTGCCAGCAGCGTAGGCACTCAGCAGTTCTTC. This sequence joins TRBV9 and TRBJ2-1, with no clear D. Trimming pared 0 bases from V and 11 bases from J, leaving 6 bases between. This CDR3 has 11 amino acids. Germline V lookup: CDR1 SGDLS, CDR2 YYNGEE.

The chain combines TRBV6-1 with TRBJ2-2; D not certain. The CDR3 consists of 10 residues. With 6 bases removed from V and 6 bases from J, the gap between germline ends came to 2 bases. Germline-derived CDR1 and CDR2 are MNHNS and SASEGT. The DNA for the CDR3 is TGTGCCAGCAGGGCCGGGGAGCTGTTTTTT. It codes for CASRAGELFF.

The V call is TRBV19, the J call TRBJ1-2, with D tentatively TRBD1 (5 bases). Germline CDR1 and CDR2: LNHDA and SQIVND (reference sequence). CDR3 size: 14 residues. V shed 5 bases and J shed 5 bases, with 15 bases lying between them. CDR3 amino acids: CASSSRQKRYGYTF. As DNA, the CDR3 is TGTGCCAGTAGTTCCCGACAGAAGAGGTATGGCTACACCTTC.

This sequence joins TRBV15 and TRBJ1-2; perhaps TRBD1 as D (6 bases). V shed 0 bases and J shed 6 bases, with 14 bases lying between them. The germline V gene has CDR1 LNHNV and CDR2 YYDKDF (reference sequence). The CDR3 covers 15 residues. DNA for the CDR3: TGTGCCACCAGCAGAGATGGGGCAGGGGATCATGGCTACACCTTC. The encoded protein is CATSRDGAGDHGYTF.

J is TRBJ2-5 and V is TRBV5-1; maybe TRBD2 (5 bases). Trimming took off 4 bases at V and 2 bases at J, with 12 bases between the two ends. Germline V gene lookup returns CDR1 SGHRS and CDR2 YFSETQ. The CDR3 has 14 amino acids. The CDR3 DNA is TGCGCCAGCAGCCCGTCCGGGGATCAAGAGACCCAGTACTTC. This codes for CASSPSGDQETQYF.

Points on this clone: Additional DNA sequences in this sample encode the identical CDR3. This chain uses TRBV9 with TRBJ2-7; TRBD2 is a possible D gene (6 bases). Trimming stripped 2 bases from V and 0 bases from J, with 9 bases between. The CDR3 is 14 amino acids. The germline gives CDR1 SGDLS, CDR2 YYNGEE. The CDR3 reads CASSVGGSSYEQYF. The CDR3 DNA sequence: TGTGCCAGCAGCGTGGGGGGTAGCTCCTACGAGCAGTACTTC.

This chain joins TRBV6-5 and TRBJ2-7; D uncertain. Germline V gives CDR1 MNHEY, CDR2 SVGAGI. V was shortened by 8 bases and J by 1 base, with 15 bases between the two germline ends. The CDR3 length is 14 residues. The CDR3 DNA reads as TGTGCCAGCCGGCTGGACGGACCATCCTACGAGCAGTACTTC. This sequence encodes CASRLDGPSYEQYF.

The V and J genes are TRBV28 and TRBJ1-2; 7 bases are shared with TRBD1. CDR3 size: 15 residues. With V trimmed by 2 bases and J by 7 bases, 10 bases remained unmatched. Germline loops: CDR1 MDHEN, CDR2 SYDVKM. The CDR3 loop reads CASSLPHRQGVGYTF. CDR3 bases: TGTGCCAGCAGTTTACCTCACAGACAGGGCGTTGGCTACACCTTC.

CDR3 nucleotide sequence: TGTGCCAGCAGCCTGCAAAACTCCTACGAGCAGTACTTC. Translation gives CASSLQNSYEQYF. The chain is built from TRBV7-6 and TRBJ2-7; D unresolved. The germline V gene has CDR1 SGHVS and CDR2 FNYEAQ. The CDR3 has 13 amino acids. The V end was cut by 5 bases, the J end by 0 bases, with 8 bases between.

The rearrangement uses TRBV6-1 and TRBJ2-7; 8 positions match TRBD1. V was pared by 8 bases and J by 12 bases, with 12 bases of the junction left unmatched. The germline V gene encodes CDR1 MNHNS and CDR2 SASEGT. The CDR3 sequence is 12 residues long. This CDR3 reads CASRVGTGLLYF. In DNA, the CDR3 is TGTGCCAGCCGAGTCGGGACAGGTCTCCTGTACTTC.

The V call is TRBV11-2, the J call TRBJ2-5, with 10 bases fitting TRBD1. V lost 5 bases and J lost 0; bases outside the gene matches: 6. The CDR3 sequence is 16 residues long. Germline V CDR1 and CDR2: SGHAT, FQNNGV. The CDR3 sequence: CASSLGQGRYQETQYF. The CDR3, as DNA: TGTGCCAGCAGCCTGGGACAGGGGCGGTACCAAGAGACCCAGTACTTC.

This chain joins TRBV2 and TRBJ2-7, with 8 bases lining up with TRBD1. Germline CDR1 is SNHLY and CDR2 is FYNNEI. The CDR3 length is 14 residues. The ends lost 6 bases at V and 3 bases at J; junction bases unmatched: 7. CDR3 DNA: TGTGCCAGCAGCGAGACAGGGGTGGGCTACGAGCAGTACTTC. Protein product: CASSETGVGYEQYF.

The J gene is TRBJ1-2, the V gene TRBV29-1; the match to TRBD1 covers 8 bases. After removal of 6 bases from V and 6 bases from J, the junction contained 6 bases not matched to a gene. Germline CDR1 is SQVTM and CDR2 is ANQGSEA. CDR3 length equals 12 residues. The CDR3 coding sequence is TGCAGCGTGGCCGGACAGGGTAATGGCTACACCTTC. This encodes CSVAGQGNGYTF.

This clone was detected only once. The chain combines TRBV30 with TRBJ1-2; D gene unclear. Germline V gene sequence: CDR1 GTSNPN, CDR2 SVGIG (reference sequence). V shed 2 bases and J shed 8 bases, with 12 bases lying between them. The CDR3 consists of 12 residues. The CDR3 DNA is TGTGCCTGGAGTTTCGGGGTTGAGGGCTACACCTTC. This sequence encodes CAWSFGVEGYTF.

The rearrangement joins TRBV10-1 to TRBJ2-1; 14 positions agree with TRBD2. Germline V gene sequence: CDR1 WNHNN, CDR2 SYGVQD (reference sequence). The CDR3 contains 16 residues. J lost 9 bases, V lost 3 bases, and 7 bases had no gene match. The CDR3 region is CASSDLGTSGRGEQFF. In DNA, the CDR3 is TGCGCCAGCAGTGATTTAGGGACTAGCGGGAGAGGTGAGCAGTTCTTC.

V usage is TRBV5-8 and J usage is TRBJ1-5; no clear D. The CDR3 sequence is 16 residues long. Germline CDR1 is SGHTS and CDR2 is YDEGEE. Trimming stripped 4 bases from V and 2 bases from J, with 16 bases between. The CDR3 DNA reads TGTGCCAGCAGCCCCGTTTGGGGTAGGGGCAATCAGCCCCAGCATTTT. It codes for CASSPVWGRGNQPQHF. The variable domain in full, completed from reference TRBV5-8 and TRBJ1-5, reads EAGVTQSPTHLIKTRGQQATLRCSPISGHTSVYWYQQALGLGLQFLLWYDEGEERNRGNFPPRFSGRQFPNYSSELNVNALELEDSALYLCASSPVWGRGNQPQHFGDGTRLSIL.

Written as DNA, the CDR3 is TGTGCCAGCAGCGTAGCTTGGGGTGTTTCCGGGGAGCTGTTTTTT. Translated, it gives CASSVAWGVSGELFF. The chain employs TRBV9 and TRBJ2-2; D call uncertain. The germline V gene encodes CDR1 SGDLS and CDR2 YYNGEE. The CDR3 sequence is 15 residues long. Trimming took 0 bases from V and 6 from J, leaving 12 bases between them.

A remark on this clone: The sample contains more than one DNA sequence encoding this CDR3. V usage is TRBV19 and J usage is TRBJ2-2; D is ambiguous. The germline V gene encodes CDR1 LNHDA and CDR2 SQIVND (reference sequence). V lost 3 bases and J lost 1, with 6 bases in between. This CDR3 spans 14 amino acids. The CDR3 sequence: CASSISGNTGELFF. DNA of the CDR3: TGTGCCAGTAGTATTTCGGGGAACACCGGGGAGCTGTTTTTT.